These 17 T cell receptor beta chains share one sample of origin, sequenced in a study of early T cells in non-severe SARS-CoV-2 infection. A single record per CDR3 protein comes from TCRdb applying MiXCR to the 5' RACE reads. The sample consists of about 56,000 distinct CDR3 sequences, more than 13% of them appearing once. Here the sequenced sample was whole blood, taken at baseline. These receptors were collected from an adult who was a healthcare worker with PCR-confirmed SARS-CoV-2 infection or an uninfected control (not recorded which).

In its sample, this clonotype was seen many times. V usage is TRBV3-1 and J usage is TRBJ2-3, with D hard to call. CDR1 and CDR2 from the germline V gene are LGHDT and YNNKEL (reference sequence). The V and J ends lost 0 bases and 3 bases respectively, with 7 bases between them. The CDR3 runs to 14 residues. The CDR3 DNA reads TGTGCCAGCAGCCAAGATCCCGGTACAGATACGCAGTATTTT. Encoded protein: CASSQDPGTDTQYF.

V usage is TRBV7-9 and J usage is TRBJ1-3; unclear D gene. Looked up from germline, CDR1 is SEHNR and CDR2 is FQNEAQ (reference sequence). Trimming cost V 4 bases and J 0 bases, with 13 bases left between them. This CDR3 contains 16 residues. DNA of the CDR3: TGTGCCAGCAGCTCCGGCCGTGGAAGCTCTGGAAACACCATATATTTT. Encoded protein: CASSSGRGSSGNTIYF.

This clonotype was seen only a few times. The gene calls are TRBV3-1 and TRBJ1-3; D is possibly TRBD1 (5 bases). V gave up 6 bases and J gave up 2 bases, with 11 bases separating them. Germline assignment: CDR1 LGHDT and CDR2 YNNKEL (reference sequence). The CDR3 contains 14 residues. The CDR3 protein is CASSPLGAGNTIYF. The CDR3 region has the DNA TGTGCCAGCAGTCCGTTGGGGGCTGGAAACACCATATATTTT. The variable domain in full, completed from reference TRBV3-1 and TRBJ1-3, reads DTAVSQTPKYLVTQMGNDKSIKCEQNLGHDTMYWYKQDSKKFLKIMFSYNNKELIINETVPNRFSPKSPDKAHLNLHINSLELGDSAVYFCASSPLGAGNTIYFGEGSWLTVV.

The rearrangement joins TRBV7-9 to TRBJ2-7, with unresolved D. From germline, CDR1 is SEHNR and CDR2 FQNEAQ (reference sequence). Trimming cost V 5 bases and J 5 bases, with 10 bases left between them. CDR3 length: 12 amino acids. The CDR3 sequence is CASSPGLDEQYF. In nucleotides, the CDR3 is TGTGCCAGCAGCCCCGGGCTTGACGAGCAGTACTTC.

This clonotype has only a few counts. V is TRBV6-6 and J is TRBJ2-2; D perhaps matches TRBD1 (5 bases). Germline CDR1 and CDR2: MNHNY and SVGAGI (reference sequence). This CDR3 is 14 amino acids long. V was cut by 7 bases and J by 6 bases, with 15 bases left in between. CDR3 loop: CASKTSIGAGELFF. The CDR3 DNA is TGTGCCAGCAAAACATCCATAGGGGCCGGGGAGCTGTTTTTT.

This clonotype was seen many times. V usage is TRBV28 and J usage is TRBJ2-1; D may be TRBD1 (5 bases). The CDR3 sequence is 15 residues long. V dropped 8 bases and J dropped 0 bases, with 14 bases sitting between them. Germline lookup yields CDR1 MDHEN and CDR2 SYDVKM. The CDR3 region is CASGARVSSYNEQFF. The CDR3 DNA reads as TGTGCCAGCGGGGCCCGGGTAAGCTCCTACAATGAGCAGTTCTTC.

The chain has TRBV19 and TRBJ2-1, with 9 bases aligning to TRBD1. The CDR3 is 16 amino acids. Germline-derived CDR1 and CDR2 are LNHDA and SQIVND (reference sequence). V lost 5 bases and J lost 8; bases outside the gene matches: 13. The CDR3, as DNA: TGTGCCAGTAGTGAAACACAGGGGGCTCGTGGGGATGAGCAGTTCTTC. It specifies CASSETQGARGDEQFF.

This rearrangement joins TRBV5-1 to TRBJ1-5; D ambiguous. Germline assignment: CDR1 SGHRS and CDR2 YFSETQ. There are 15 residues in the CDR3. Trimming shortened V by 4 bases and J by 4 bases, and 15 bases separated the two germline ends. The CDR3 DNA is TGCGCCAGCAGCCTTGGTGAGGGAGGAAATCAGCCCCAGCATTTT. Amino acids: CASSLGEGGNQPQHF.

The chain uses TRBV9 and TRBJ1-6; D is possibly TRBD1 (5 bases). This CDR3 region has 15 residues. The V end lost 9 bases, the J end lost 4 bases, and 17 bases lay between the germline ends. Per germline, CDR1 SGDLS and CDR2 YYNGEE. DNA of the CDR3: TGTGCCACACGGCCCACAGGAGATTATAATTCACCCCTCCACTTT. Its translation: CATRPTGDYNSPLHF.

This clonotype was found a few times. The rearrangement uses TRBV18 and TRBJ2-7; unclear D gene. There are 11 residues in the CDR3. Trimming pared 3 bases from V and 3 bases from J, leaving 3 bases between. In germline, CDR1 is KGHSH, CDR2 LQKENI. This chain's CDR3 is CASSPNYEQYF. CDR3 nucleotides: TGTGCCAGCTCACCCAACTACGAGCAGTACTTC.

In its sample, this clonotype was seen a few times. The rearrangement joins TRBV19 to TRBJ2-1; 8 nucleotides align to TRBD1. Germline lookup yields CDR1 LNHDA and CDR2 SQIVND (reference sequence). The CDR3 contains 15 residues. The V gene end was trimmed by 2 bases and the J gene end by 3 bases; junction bases not matched to a gene: 3. Written as DNA, the CDR3 is TGTGCCAGTAGTATACAGGGACAGGTCTACAATGAGCAGTTCTTC. Its translation: CASSIQGQVYNEQFF.

This clonotype was detected a few times. The chain uses TRBV18 and TRBJ2-7, with a weak D call TRBD2 (6 bases). Germline CDR1 KGHSH, CDR2 LQKENI. The CDR3 contains 15 residues. The germline V and J ends were trimmed by 2 bases and 4 bases, with 15 bases remaining between them. CDR3 sequence reads: CASSPSGEVGYEQYF. In nucleotides, the CDR3 is TGTGCCAGCTCACCATCGGGGGAGGTCGGGTACGAGCAGTACTTC.

This clonotype has only a few counts. The chain couples TRBV20-1 to TRBJ2-7; D uncertain. There are 13 residues in the CDR3. Between the trimmed V and J ends, which lost 1 base and 2 bases, there was a span of 9 bases. Germline lookup yields CDR1 DFQATT and CDR2 SNEGSKA (reference sequence). The CDR3 is CSARGRTAYEQYF. In DNA form, the CDR3 reads TGCAGTGCTAGAGGGCGGACGGCCTACGAGCAGTACTTC.

The chain is built from TRBV7-9 and TRBJ2-1; D gene ambiguous. The CDR3 spans 13 residues. Germline V gene data show CDR1 as SEHNR and CDR2 as FQNEAQ (reference sequence). V lost 2 bases to trimming and J lost 6 bases, with 8 bases between them. CDR3 in DNA: TGTGCCAGCAGCTTACAAGTGCCCAATGAGCAGTTCTTC. Translation gives CASSLQVPNEQFF.

The rearrangement uses TRBV9 and TRBJ2-3; D is perhaps TRBD1 or TRBD2 (6 bases each). The CDR3 has 16 amino acids. V lost 0 bases to trimming and J lost 1 base, with 12 bases between them. Per the germline V gene, CDR1 is SGDLS and CDR2 is YYNGEE. DNA of the CDR3: TGTGCCAGCAGCGTAGAGGGGGGAGGTGGCACAGATACGCAGTATTTT. Amino acids: CASSVEGGGGTDTQYF.

The chain carries TRBV12-3 or TRBV12-4 and TRBJ1-4; D is unclear. The CDR3 is 13 amino acids. V lost 3 bases to trimming and J lost 6 bases, with 8 bases between them. CDR3 sequence: CASSLGPHEKLFF. CDR3 bases: TGTGCCAGCAGTTTGGGCCCCCATGAAAAACTGTTTTTT.

The chain has TRBV4-1 and TRBJ2-1; 7 bases match TRBD1. The CDR3 consists of 16 residues. CDR1 and CDR2 (germline): MGHRA, YSYEKL. The V and J ends lost 3 bases and 8 bases, in that order; junction bases with no gene match: 13. The DNA for the CDR3 is TGCGCCAGCAGCCAGGACTTCGGACAGGTTCTCTATGAGCAGTTCTTC. It encodes CASSQDFGQVLYEQFF.